Below are 19 T cell receptor beta chains sequenced from a single sample in a study of regulatory T cells in long-lasting Graves disease (dated by TCRdb to the early 2020s). This specimen's time point label, interpreted: persistent/refractory GD, antithyroid drugs over 5 years with positive TRAb. For both TCR sequencing and RNA sequencing, RNA was extracted from PBMCs using TRIzol. Library creation used multiplex PCR. The data were produced on an Illumina HiSeq 4000. CDR3 regions were amplified by Arm-PCR with iRepertoire HTBI primers to construct TCR beta libraries. The public sequencing data were trimmed at Q25 with fastp and processed into clonotypes with MiXCR by TCRdb, which kept only in-frame beta chains. Entries are consolidated by CDR3 protein sequence, retaining the most common genes and DNA. Recorded for this sample are 650,000 to 850,000 distinct CDR3 sequences; about 30% of them occurred a single time. The ten largest clones take up about two fifths of the sample.

The starting material was peripheral blood mononuclear cells (PBMCs), obtained when the disease was refractory, from a patient treated with antithyroid drugs. These TCRs come from a female donor with Graves disease.

A few counts support this clonotype. The chain is built from TRBV19 and TRBJ1-5; 11 nucleotides line up with TRBD1. V shed 5 bases, J shed 4 bases, and the junction held 7 bases outside the gene matches. The CDR3 is 16 amino acids. Germline V lookup: CDR1 LNHDA, CDR2 SQIVND (reference sequence). CDR3 nucleotides: TGTGCCAGTAGTGCCACCGGGACAGGGGGGAATCAGCCCCAGCATTTT. Translated, it gives CASSATGTGGNQPQHF.

V usage is TRBV7-6 and J usage is TRBJ2-7, with D tentatively TRBD2 (5 bases). Germline V CDR1 and CDR2: SGHVS, FNYEAQ. This CDR3 is 13 amino acids long. V gave up 5 bases and J gave up 2 bases, with 10 bases separating them. The CDR3 nucleotides read TGTGCCAGCAGCCAAACACTAGCCTACGAGCAGTACTTC. As protein: CASSQTLAYEQYF.

The chain has TRBV28 and TRBJ2-5, with D possibly called TRBD1 or TRBD2 (5 bases each). The V and J ends lost 8 bases and 5 bases respectively, with 15 bases between them. This CDR3 is built from 13 residues. Looked up from germline, CDR1 is MDHEN and CDR2 is SYDVKM. In nucleotides, the CDR3 is TGTGCCAGCCTTGTCCTTGGGACGGAGACCCAGTACTTC. This translates into CASLVLGTETQYF.

This clonotype has more than one count but fewer than ten. This chain uses TRBV6-2 or TRBV6-3 with TRBJ1-5; D not certain. The CDR3 covers 13 residues. Germline V gives CDR1 MNHEY, CDR2 SVGEGT. V gave up 2 bases and J gave up 3 bases, with 5 bases separating them. In DNA form, the CDR3 reads TGTGCCAGCAGTTACCCGAACAATCAGCCCCAGCATTTT. Encoded protein: CASSYPNNQPQHF.

The chain recombines TRBV7-2 with TRBJ2-1, with D possibly being TRBD2 (5 bases). Trimming took 4 bases from V and 4 from J, leaving 17 bases between them. From germline, CDR1 is SGHTA and CDR2 FQGNSA. The CDR3 runs 16 residues. The CDR3 sequence is CASSSPAWRAYNEQFF. CDR3 bases: TGTGCCAGCAGCTCCCCTGCTTGGCGGGCGTACAATGAGCAGTTCTTC. The full variable domain, with the rest looked up from reference TRBV7-2 and TRBJ2-1, is GAGVSQSPSNKVTEKGKDVELRCDPISGHTALYWYRQSLGQGLEFLIYFQGNSAPDKSGLPSDRFSAERTGGSVSTLTIQRTQQEDSAVYLCASSSPAWRAYNEQFFGPGTRLTVL.

Only a few counts were recorded for this clonotype. This chain uses TRBV12-3 or TRBV12-4 with TRBJ1-3; D uncertain. V was cut by 5 bases and J by 0 bases, with 11 bases left in between. This CDR3 has 15 residues. The CDR3 region is CASSPTLSSGNTIYF. The CDR3 bases are TGTGCCAGCAGTCCCACCCTGAGCTCTGGAAACACCATATATTTT.

As regards this clonotype: The junction and the germline gene differ at one end; a read error may be behind it. The chain carries TRBV28 and TRBJ1-1; D remains unclear. This CDR3 has 11 amino acids. Germline V CDR1 and CDR2: MDHEN, SYDVKM. CDR3 region: CASLMNTEASF. The CDR3 nucleotides read TGTGCCAGCCTCATGAACACTGAAGCTTCCTTT.

The V and J genes are TRBV6-1 and TRBJ1-1; the D gene is possibly TRBD1 (6 bases). In germline, CDR1 is MNHNS, CDR2 SASEGT. V lost 6 bases, J lost 1 base, and 18 bases lay in between. CDR3 length: 16 amino acids. The CDR3 protein is CASSLDNRARNTEAFF. DNA of the CDR3: TGTGCCAGCAGCCTAGACAACAGGGCTAGGAACACTGAAGCTTTCTTT.

The chain links TRBV5-1 to TRBJ2-7; no definite D call. Germline values: CDR1 SGHRS, CDR2 YFSETQ. V lost 4 bases, J lost 4 bases, and 12 bases lay in between. This CDR3 spans 13 amino acids. CDR3 in DNA: TGCGCCAGCAGCAAGGGCGGAGCGTACGAGCAGTACTTC. It yields the protein CASSKGGAYEQYF.

V gene TRBV2 combines with J gene TRBJ1-5; D is uncertain. This CDR3 comprises 13 residues. The V end was cut by 4 bases, the J end by 6 bases, with 10 bases between. From germline, CDR1 is SNHLY and CDR2 FYNNEI. CDR3 coding DNA: TGTGCCAGCAGTGTTCGGCCCGGTCAGCCCCAGCATTTT. Protein product: CASSVRPGQPQHF.

About this clonotype: Only one base separates this from a far larger clonotype, so it likely reflects a read error. This chain connects TRBV13 to TRBJ2-7, with TRBD2 matching 8 bases. Germline CDR1 PRHDT, CDR2 FYEKMQ (reference sequence). J was trimmed by 3 bases and V by 4 bases; bases with no gene match: 5. This CDR3 has 14 amino acids. CDR3 sequence (DNA): TGTGCCAGCAGCTCCGGGACTAGGGGCTACGAGCAGTACTTC. Its protein is CASSSGTRGYEQYF.

This clonotype has only a few counts. The genes are TRBV5-1 and TRBJ2-2, with D unclear. Germline values: CDR1 SGHRS, CDR2 YFSETQ. Trimming pared 3 bases from V and 3 bases from J, leaving 12 bases between. The length of the CDR3 is 15 residues. The CDR3 protein is CASSSGEGYTGELFF. The CDR3 DNA is TGCGCCAGCAGCTCCGGAGAAGGGTACACCGGGGAGCTGTTTTTT.

This clonotype was seen many times. The chain uses TRBV15 and TRBJ2-5; possibly TRBD2 for D (6 bases). V was trimmed by 0 bases and J by 5 bases, leaving 19 bases between them. The CDR3 is made up of 17 amino acids. From germline, CDR1 is LNHNV and CDR2 YYDKDF (reference sequence). CDR3 loop: CATSRDGSPGGGETQYF. CDR3 DNA: TGTGCCACCAGCAGAGATGGCAGTCCTGGAGGAGGGGAGACCCAGTACTTC.

The chain is built from TRBV14 and TRBJ2-7; perhaps TRBD2 as D (6 bases). Germline CDR1 reads SGHDN; CDR2 reads FVKESK. This CDR3 has 14 amino acids. Between the trimmed V and J ends, which lost 3 bases and 0 bases, there was a span of 9 bases. The CDR3 here is CASSQAEGSYEQYF. Here the CDR3 DNA reads TGTGCCAGCAGCCAGGCGGAGGGCTCCTACGAGCAGTACTTC.

The chain carries TRBV4-1 and TRBJ2-7; D may match TRBD1 or TRBD2 (6 bases each). CDR1 MGHRA and CDR2 YSYEKL come from the germline V gene. Trimming left V 0 bases short and J 4 bases short, with 16 bases between. The CDR3 is made up of 16 amino acids. The DNA for the CDR3 is TGCGCCAGCAGCCAAGATTTTCCGGGGGCCTCTTACGAGCAGTACTTC. This gives the protein CASSQDFPGASYEQYF.

A remark on this clonotype: This sequence may be a read error, since a much larger clone differs from it by one base. This chain uses TRBV11-2 with TRBJ2-7; TRBD1 or TRBD2 may be the D gene (5 bases each). The CDR3 loop spans 13 amino acids. The V end lost 4 bases, the J end lost 2 bases, and 9 bases lay between the germline ends. Germline values: CDR1 SGHAT, CDR2 FQNNGV. CDR3 bases: TGTGCCAGCAGCTCCGGGGCCCCCTACGAGCAGTACTTC. It yields the protein CASSSGAPYEQYF.

This clonotype was detected only once. The chain recombines TRBV3-1 with TRBJ1-2; D call uncertain. The germline gives CDR1 LGHDT, CDR2 YNNKEL (reference sequence). CDR3 size: 13 residues. The V and J ends lost 1 base and 4 bases respectively, with 7 bases between them. CDR3 nucleotide sequence: TGTGCCAGCAGCCAAGGGGCTTTCTATGGCTACACCTTC. This encodes CASSQGAFYGYTF. Full variable domain (rest looked up from reference TRBV3-1 and TRBJ1-2): DTAVSQTPKYLVTQMGNDKSIKCEQNLGHDTMYWYKQDSKKFLKIMFSYNNKELIINETVPNRFSPKSPDKAHLNLHINSLELGDSAVYFCASSQGAFYGYTFGSGTRLTVV.

The rearrangement links TRBV6-5 to TRBJ1-6; no definite D call. The CDR3 consists of 16 residues. Germline CDR1 reads MNHEY; CDR2 reads SVGAGI. Trimming cost V 0 bases and J 8 bases, with 14 bases left between them. This CDR3 is CASSYSIPIRDSPLHF. In nucleotides, the CDR3 is TGTGCCAGCAGTTACTCGATTCCTATTCGTGATTCACCCCTCCACTTT.

The chain joins TRBV24-1 to TRBJ2-2; TRBD2 agrees at 9 bases. With 8 bases clipped from V and 5 bases from J, the junction kept 2 bases outside the gene matches. The germline V gene encodes CDR1 KGHDR and CDR2 SFDVKD. The CDR3 extends over 13 amino acids. The CDR3 sequence is CATNSGRTGELFF. CDR3 bases: TGTGCCACCAATAGCGGGAGAACCGGGGAGCTGTTTTTT.